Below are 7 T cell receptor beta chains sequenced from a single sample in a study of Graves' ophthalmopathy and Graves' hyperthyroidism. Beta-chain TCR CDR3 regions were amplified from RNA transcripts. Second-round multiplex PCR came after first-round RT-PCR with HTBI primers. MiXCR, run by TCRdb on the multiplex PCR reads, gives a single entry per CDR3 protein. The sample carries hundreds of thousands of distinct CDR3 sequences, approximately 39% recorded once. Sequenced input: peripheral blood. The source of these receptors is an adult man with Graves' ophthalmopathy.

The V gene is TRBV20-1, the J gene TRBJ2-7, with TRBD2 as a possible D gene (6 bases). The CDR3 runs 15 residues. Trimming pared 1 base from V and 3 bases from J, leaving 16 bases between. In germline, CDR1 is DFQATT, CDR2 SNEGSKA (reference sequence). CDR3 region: CSARGRLEANYEQYF. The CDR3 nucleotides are TGCAGTGCTAGAGGTAGACTAGAAGCTAACTACGAGCAGTACTTC.

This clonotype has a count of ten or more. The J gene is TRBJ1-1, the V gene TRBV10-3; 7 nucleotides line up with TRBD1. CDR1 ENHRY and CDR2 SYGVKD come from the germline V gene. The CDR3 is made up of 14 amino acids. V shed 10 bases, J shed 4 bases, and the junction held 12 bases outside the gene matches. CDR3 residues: CASSRGQSFTEAFF. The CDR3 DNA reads TGTGCCAGCAGCCGGGGACAGAGTTTCACTGAAGCTTTCTTT.

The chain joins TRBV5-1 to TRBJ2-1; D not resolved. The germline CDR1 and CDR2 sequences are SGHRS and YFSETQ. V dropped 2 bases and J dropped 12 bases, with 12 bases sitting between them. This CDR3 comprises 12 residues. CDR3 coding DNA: TGCGCCAGCAGCTTTGAAAGAGAGCCGCAGTTCTTC. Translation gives CASSFEREPQFF. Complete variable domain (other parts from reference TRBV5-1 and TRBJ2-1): KAGVTQTPRYLIKTRGQQVTLSCSPISGHRSVSWYQQTPGQGLQFLFEYFSETQRNKGNFPGRFSGRQFSNSRSEMNVSTLELGDSALYLCASSFEREPQFFGPGTRLTVL.

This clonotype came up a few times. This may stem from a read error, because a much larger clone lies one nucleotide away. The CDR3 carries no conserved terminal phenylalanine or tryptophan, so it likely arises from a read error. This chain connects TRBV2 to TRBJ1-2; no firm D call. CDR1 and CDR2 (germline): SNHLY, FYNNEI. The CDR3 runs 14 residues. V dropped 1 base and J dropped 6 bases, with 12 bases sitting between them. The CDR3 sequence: CASSEGAQGHGYTL. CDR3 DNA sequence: TGTGCCAGCAGTGAAGGGGCGCAAGGTCATGGCTACACCCTC.

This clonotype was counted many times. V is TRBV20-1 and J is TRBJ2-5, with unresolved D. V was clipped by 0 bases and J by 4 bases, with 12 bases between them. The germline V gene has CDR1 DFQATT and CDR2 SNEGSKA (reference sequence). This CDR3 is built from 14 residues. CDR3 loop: CSARDLLQGETQYF. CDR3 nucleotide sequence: TGCAGTGCTAGAGATCTCTTACAAGGAGAGACCCAGTACTTC.

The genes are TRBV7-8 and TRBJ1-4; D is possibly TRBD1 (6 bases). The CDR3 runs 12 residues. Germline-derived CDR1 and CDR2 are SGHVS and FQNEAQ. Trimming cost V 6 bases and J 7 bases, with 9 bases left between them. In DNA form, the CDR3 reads TGTGCCAGCAGGGGGGCAGGTGAAAAACTGTTTTTT. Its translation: CASRGAGEKLFF.

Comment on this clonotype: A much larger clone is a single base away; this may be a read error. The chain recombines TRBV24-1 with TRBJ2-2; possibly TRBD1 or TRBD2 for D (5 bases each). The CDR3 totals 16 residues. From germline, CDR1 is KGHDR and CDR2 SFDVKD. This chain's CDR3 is CTTSDFGAMGVGELFF. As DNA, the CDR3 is TGTACCACCAGTGATTTCGGGGCGATGGGTGTCGGGGAGCTGTTTTTT.